The 24 T cell receptor beta chains below were found in one sample sequenced in a study of blood T cell repertoires in COVID-19. TCRdb keeps only in-frame clones here, not all; method: immunoSEQ multiplex PCR. This sample has some 83,000 clones, with approximately 89% found just once. Sequenced: peripheral blood. These receptor sequences come from a man aged 45-65 years with acute or convalescent COVID-19.

CDR3 sequence (DNA): TGTGCCTGGAGTCCCTACAGCCAAGAGACCCAGTACTTC. It yields the protein CAWSPYSQETQYF. The chain joins TRBV30 to TRBJ2-5; D is undetermined. Germline-derived CDR1 and CDR2 are GTSNPN and SVGIG (reference sequence). This CDR3 is 13 amino acids long. V lost 2 bases and J lost 1, with 8 bases in between.

This sequence joins TRBV9 and TRBJ2-1; maybe TRBD2 (6 bases). The length of the CDR3 is 15 residues. V was pared by 0 bases and J by 2 bases, with 9 bases between. CDR1 is SGDLS, CDR2 YYNGEE, per germline. DNA for the CDR3: TGTGCCAGCAGCGTAGATCGGGGGACCTACAATGAGCAGTTCTTC. Residues: CASSVDRGTYNEQFF.

The count of this clone is one. Here the CDR3 DNA reads TGTGCCACCAGTGACCCTCGGACAGGTACCTACGAGCAGTACTTC. The encoded protein is CATSDPRTGTYEQYF. The chain recombines TRBV24-1 with TRBJ2-7, with 7 positions matching TRBD1. With 4 bases clipped from V and 2 bases from J, the junction kept 7 bases outside the gene matches. Per the germline V gene, CDR1 is KGHDR and CDR2 is SFDVKD. This CDR3 has 15 residues.

The chain employs TRBV19 and TRBJ1-1; a possible D gene is TRBD1 (6 bases). Between the trimmed V and J ends, which lost 7 bases and 1 base, there was a span of 13 bases. This CDR3 has 14 residues. Germline lookup yields CDR1 LNHDA and CDR2 SQIVND (reference sequence). In DNA form, the CDR3 reads TGTGCCAGTAAGGGGGGGGGCGAGAACACTGAAGCTTTCTTT. Protein: CASKGGGENTEAFF.

This chain links TRBV5-1 with TRBJ2-5, with TRBD2 identical over 10 bases. V lost 1 base to trimming and J lost 4 bases; unmatched junction nucleotides: 1. This CDR3 spans 14 amino acids. CDR1 SGHRS and CDR2 YFSETQ come from the germline V gene. The DNA of the CDR3 is TGCGCCAGCAGCTTGACTAGCGGGACAGAGACCCAGTACTTC. Its protein is CASSLTSGTETQYF.

The rearrangement uses TRBV11-1 and TRBJ2-1; 9 nucleotides align to TRBD1. V shed 0 bases and J 3 bases; nucleotides not matched to a gene: 6. The CDR3 is 17 residues long. CDR1 and CDR2 (germline): SGHAT, FQDESV (reference sequence). CDR3 residues: CASSLARTGAIYNEQFF. The CDR3 coding sequence is TGTGCCAGCAGCTTAGCCCGGACAGGGGCCATCTACAATGAGCAGTTCTTC.

V gene TRBV30 combines with J gene TRBJ2-1, with TRBD2 identical over 14 bases. CDR1 is GTSNPN, CDR2 SVGIG, per germline (reference sequence). The CDR3 has 19 amino acids. J was trimmed by 3 bases and V by 4 bases; bases with no gene match: 14. In DNA form, the CDR3 reads TGTGCCTGGACCTACATAGGGACTAGCGGGGGATCGAACTACAATGAGCAGTTCTTC. Its translation: CAWTYIGTSGGSNYNEQFF.

In DNA, the CDR3 is TGTGCCAGCAGTCCACGGACAGGGGAGACCCAGTACTTC. The encoded protein is CASSPRTGETQYF. The chain links TRBV27 to TRBJ2-5, with TRBD1 identical over 8 bases. V shed 5 bases, J shed 5 bases, and the junction held 4 bases outside the gene matches. There are 13 residues in the CDR3. Germline V gives CDR1 MNHEY, CDR2 SMNVEV (reference sequence).

This CDR3 is CASSGDSVYGELFF. The CDR3 DNA reads TGTGCCAGCAGCGGGGACAGTGTTTACGGGGAGCTGTTTTTT. This chain uses TRBV2 with TRBJ2-2, with 7 bases matching TRBD1. V lost 6 bases to trimming and J lost 7 bases; unmatched junction nucleotides: 8. From germline, CDR1 is SNHLY and CDR2 FYNNEI. CDR3 length equals 14 residues.

This clone was found once. The rearrangement joins TRBV5-1 to TRBJ1-2; TRBD1 matches at 8 bases. Germline CDR1 reads SGHRS; CDR2 reads YFSETQ. With 3 bases clipped from V and 7 bases from J, the junction kept 14 bases outside the gene matches. This CDR3 spans 16 amino acids. The CDR3 sequence: CASSWASGQGAIGYTF. Here the CDR3 DNA reads TGCGCCAGCAGCTGGGCGTCGGGGCAGGGGGCAATTGGCTACACCTTC.

The V call is TRBV24-1, the J call TRBJ1-2; no definite D call. V gave up 2 bases and J gave up 3 bases, with 9 bases separating them. The CDR3 is 14 amino acids. Per the germline V gene, CDR1 is KGHDR and CDR2 is SFDVKD. The CDR3 loop is CATSDSSDDYGYTF. CDR3 DNA sequence: TGTGCCACCAGTGATTCATCAGATGACTATGGCTACACCTTC.

This rearrangement joins TRBV30 to TRBJ2-4; 8 bases are a match to TRBD1. Trimming at V came to 2 bases and at J to 2 bases, leaving 5 bases not matched to a gene. Per germline, CDR1 GTSNPN and CDR2 SVGIG (reference sequence). The CDR3 length is 15 residues. CDR3 in DNA: TGTGCCTGGAGTTCCGGGACAGGAACCAAAAACATTCAGTACTTC. It codes for CAWSSGTGTKNIQYF. The full variable domain, completed using reference TRBV30 and TRBJ2-4, is SQTIHQWPATLVQPVGSPLSLECTVEGTSNPNLYWYRQAAGRGLQLLFYSVGIGQISSEVPQNLSASRPQDRQFILSSKKLLLSDSGFYLCAWSSGTGTKNIQYFGAGTRLSVL.

The chain uses TRBV4-3 and TRBJ2-3, with TRBD1 as a possible D gene (5 bases). CDR1 is LGHNA and CDR2 is YSLEER in the germline V gene. CDR3 length: 16 amino acids. Trimming shortened V by 4 bases and J by 0 bases, and 14 bases separated the two germline ends. The CDR3: CASSPDQGASTDTQYF. CDR3 sequence (DNA): TGCGCCAGCAGCCCGGACCAGGGCGCTAGCACAGATACGCAGTATTTT.

V is TRBV2 and J is TRBJ2-3; TRBD2 matches 7 bases. The CDR3 covers 15 residues. Germline V gives CDR1 SNHLY, CDR2 FYNNEI. Germline trimming cut 3 bases from V and 2 bases from J; bases unmatched to any gene: 5. CDR3 coding DNA: TGTGCCAGCAGTGATGGGGGACTAAACACAGATACGCAGTATTTT. Translated, it gives CASSDGGLNTDTQYF.

The chain combines TRBV19 with TRBJ1-5; 8 positions match TRBD1. V lost 9 bases to trimming and J lost 1 base; unmatched junction nucleotides: 11. CDR3 size: 16 residues. Germline V gene sequence: CDR1 LNHDA, CDR2 SQIVND (reference sequence). CDR3 sequence: CASQGQGGFSNQPQHF. In DNA, the CDR3 is TGTGCCAGCCAAGGACAGGGAGGATTCAGCAATCAGCCCCAGCATTTT.

This chain joins TRBV7-2 and TRBJ2-7; perhaps TRBD1 as D (5 bases). Trimming took off 0 bases at V and 1 base at J, with 7 bases between the two ends. This CDR3 is built from 14 residues. CDR1 SGHTA and CDR2 FQGNSA come from the germline V gene. The CDR3 region is CASSLAGVSYEQYF. The CDR3 DNA reads TGTGCCAGCAGCTTAGCAGGGGTTTCCTACGAGCAGTACTTC.

The genes are TRBV7-9 and TRBJ2-3, with 8 bases identical to TRBD2. Germline CDR1 and CDR2: SEHNR and FQNEAQ (reference sequence). V shed 5 bases and J 2 bases; nucleotides not matched to a gene: 6. The CDR3 consists of 15 residues. DNA of the CDR3: TGTGCCAGCAGCAAAACTAGCGGCCCCACAGATACGCAGTATTTT. Protein: CASSKTSGPTDTQYF.

V is TRBV6-5 and J is TRBJ1-1; D remains unclear. Germline CDR1 MNHEY, CDR2 SVGAGI. The V end was cut by 1 base, the J end by 2 bases, with 11 bases between. CDR3 size: 15 residues. CDR3 protein: CASSYFPQLNTEAFF. In nucleotides, the CDR3 is TGTGCCAGCAGTTACTTCCCACAGCTAAACACTGAAGCTTTCTTT.

The chain employs TRBV5-1 and TRBJ1-2; 9 bases are shared with TRBD1. The CDR3 is made up of 14 amino acids. The V segment lost 4 bases and the J segment 3 bases; nucleotides outside the gene matches: 4. The germline V gene encodes CDR1 SGHRS and CDR2 YFSETQ. CDR3 protein: CASSVTGGDYGYTF. CDR3 bases: TGCGCCAGCAGCGTGACAGGGGGGGACTATGGCTACACCTTC.

The chain employs TRBV4-2 and TRBJ1-1, with D hard to call. V lost 0 bases to trimming and J lost 1 base, with 9 bases between them. The CDR3 runs to 15 residues. Looked up from germline, CDR1 is LGHNA and CDR2 is YNFKEQ. The CDR3 region is CASSQDRERNTEAFF. CDR3 DNA sequence: TGTGCCAGCAGCCAAGATCGGGAGAGGAACACTGAAGCTTTCTTT.

The rearrangement links TRBV2 to TRBJ2-7, with D possibly TRBD1 on 6 matching bases. In germline, CDR1 is SNHLY, CDR2 FYNNEI. The CDR3 spans 13 residues. Trimming left V 1 base short and J 2 bases short, with 6 bases between. The chain's CDR3 is CASSEGTAYEQYV. CDR3 nucleotide sequence: TGTGCCAGCAGTGAAGGGACAGCCTACGAGCAGTACGTC.

This CDR3 is CASGTTRPGEQYF. Written as DNA, the CDR3 is TGCGCCAGCGGGACAACCAGGCCCGGCGAGCAGTACTTC. V usage is TRBV10-2 and J usage is TRBJ2-7, with D possibly matching TRBD1 (6 bases). This CDR3 comprises 13 residues. Per the germline V gene, CDR1 is WSHSY and CDR2 is SAAADI. V was cut by 8 bases and J by 6 bases, with 17 bases left in between.

The rearrangement joins TRBV9 to TRBJ2-3; D ambiguous. V was cut by 0 bases and J by 0 bases, with 8 bases left in between. Per the germline V gene, CDR1 is SGDLS and CDR2 is YYNGEE. This CDR3 is 15 amino acids long. The CDR3 loop reads CASSVGGSSTDTQYF. CDR3 DNA sequence: TGTGCCAGCAGCGTAGGAGGTTCTAGCACAGATACGCAGTATTTT.

V is TRBV3-1 (or the pseudogene TRBV3-2) and J is TRBJ1-2; no clear D. This CDR3 comprises 12 residues. Germline lookup yields CDR1 LGHDT and CDR2 YNNKEL (reference sequence). The V and J ends lost 5 bases and 8 bases respectively, with 12 bases between them. The chain's CDR3 is CASSTRNRGYTF. The CDR3 DNA follows: TGTGCCAGCAGCACCAGGAACAGAGGCTACACCTTC.